This T cell receptor (beta chain) was captured in a study of patients and donors after allogeneic stem cell transplantation. This clonotype has more than one count but fewer than ten. One entry per CDR3 protein, called by TCRdb with MiXCR from the RT-PCR reads. The sample contains about a million distinct CDR3 sequences, more than 15% of which appear only once. The germline V gene has CDR1 SGHRS and CDR2 YFSETQ. The CDR3 covers 15 residues. V lost 0 bases and J lost 5, with 14 bases in between. The chain carries TRBV5-1 and TRBJ2-5; maybe TRBD1 (5 bases). Sequenced sample: blood, either unsorted or a sorted T cell fraction (not recorded which). The clonotype was recovered from a human donor who was either an allogeneic HSCT recipient or a stem cell or donor lymphocyte infusion donor (not recorded which). It is not recorded whose cells these are; they may come from a transplant donor. Here the CDR3 reads CASSLAEISGETQYF. CDR3 in DNA: TGCGCCAGCAGCTTGGCCGAGATATCAGGGGAGACCCAGTACTTC.